The 30 T cell receptor beta chains below come from one sample, sequenced in a study of T cell repertoires in cytomegalovirus infection. No cognate antigen is known for these TCRs. One entry per CDR3 protein results from TCRdb running MiXCR on the reads. The sample shows 550,000 to 850,000 distinct CDR3 sequences, around 35% of them seen only once. This material consisted of cultured PBMCs, taken from culture after CMV antigen stimulation. These receptors came from a human donor in good health (CMV status not recorded). Some clones in this sample may be carry-over from other donors' samples.

In its sample, this clonotype was seen many times. This sequence joins TRBV4-1 and TRBJ1-4; perhaps TRBD1 as D (5 bases). This CDR3 is 15 amino acids long. V was clipped by 0 bases and J by 8 bases, with 13 bases between them. Germline V gives CDR1 MGHRA, CDR2 YSYEKL. The CDR3 region has the DNA TGCGCCAGCAGCCAAGACCTAGGGACGGGAGAAAAACTGTTTTTT. Protein: CASSQDLGTGEKLFF.

This clonotype appeared a few times. V gene TRBV7-9 combines with J gene TRBJ1-5, with 7 nucleotides matching TRBD1. Germline assignment: CDR1 SEHNR and CDR2 FQNEAQ (reference sequence). This CDR3 region has 17 residues. V was pared by 4 bases and J by 2 bases, with 11 bases of the junction left unmatched. The CDR3 nucleotides read TGTGCCAGCAGCTCGTACAGGGGAGGGATGGGCAATCAGCCCCAGCATTTT. Translating it yields CASSSYRGGMGNQPQHF.

This clonotype was seen many times. V and J are TRBV7-2 and TRBJ2-5, with TRBD2 matching over 8 bases. J was trimmed by 5 bases and V by 5 bases; bases with no gene match: 13. This CDR3 spans 16 amino acids. In germline, CDR1 is SGHTA, CDR2 FQGNSA. The CDR3 bases are TGTGCCAGCAGCCATGGGCCTGGGACTAGTTTGGAGACCCAGTACTTC. It codes for CASSHGPGTSLETQYF.

The sample holds a few counts of this clonotype. This rearrangement joins TRBV5-4 to TRBJ2-2, with D hard to call. This CDR3 is built from 16 residues. Trimming took off 0 bases at V and 0 bases at J, with 9 bases between the two ends. The germline gives CDR1 SGHNT, CDR2 YYREEE (reference sequence). The CDR3 nucleotides are TGTGCCAGCAGCTTGGAGCCGGCCTCGAACACCGGGGAGCTGTTTTTT. It translates to CASSLEPASNTGELFF.

The genes are TRBV27 and TRBJ1-1; D is perhaps TRBD1 (6 bases). The V gene's germline CDR1 is MNHEY and CDR2 SMNVEV (reference sequence). V lost 7 bases and J lost 1, with 22 bases in between. The length of the CDR3 is 17 residues. CDR3 protein: CASIGGGPGHPNTEAFF. CDR3 coding DNA: TGTGCCAGCATCGGGGGTGGCCCGGGACACCCGAACACTGAAGCTTTCTTT.

The chain links TRBV20-1 to TRBJ2-3; D remains ambiguous. The V and J ends lost 7 bases and 3 bases respectively, with 8 bases between them. CDR1 DFQATT and CDR2 SNEGSKA come from the germline V gene (reference sequence). This CDR3 is 11 amino acids long. The CDR3 region has the DNA TGCAGTGTTACTCCGACAGATACGCAGTATTTT. Translating gives CSVTPTDTQYF.

This clonotype was seen a handful of times. V is TRBV7-9 and J is TRBJ1-2; perhaps TRBD1 as D (6 bases). This CDR3 has 13 residues. V was shortened by 7 bases and J by 6 bases, with 15 bases between the two germline ends. Germline CDR1 SEHNR, CDR2 FQNEAQ (reference sequence). DNA for the CDR3: TGTGCCAGCATCGACAACAGGGCTGATGGCTACACCTTC. It is translated as CASIDNRADGYTF. Together with reference TRBV7-9 and TRBJ1-2, the CDR3 gives the full variable domain: DTGVSQNPRHKITKRGQNVTFRCDPISEHNRLYWYRQTLGQGPEFLTYFQNEAQLEKSRLLSDRFSAERPKGSFSTLEIQRTEQGDSAMYLCASIDNRADGYTFGSGTRLTVV.

The chain employs TRBV2 and TRBJ2-1, with D perhaps TRBD1 (6 bases). V shed 4 bases and J shed 3 bases, with 10 bases lying between them. Germline CDR1 and CDR2: SNHLY and FYNNEI. This CDR3 has 14 amino acids. The CDR3: CASSGTVRYNEQFF. The CDR3 DNA is TGTGCCAGCAGTGGGACAGTTCGCTACAATGAGCAGTTCTTC. Drawing the rest from reference TRBV2 and TRBJ2-1, the complete variable domain is EPEVTQTPSHQVTQMGQEVILRCVPISNHLYFYWYRQILGQKVEFLVSFYNNEISEKSEIFDDQFSVERPDGSNFTLKIRSTKLEDSAMYFCASSGTVRYNEQFFGPGTRLTVL.

The gene calls are TRBV11-1 and TRBJ2-3; D is unresolved. There are 16 residues in the CDR3. V lost 2 bases to trimming and J lost 0 bases, with 12 bases between them. CDR1 is SGHAT, CDR2 FQDESV, per germline (reference sequence). CDR3 DNA: TGTGCCAGCAGCTTACTCGTCGCTACTAGCACAGATACGCAGTATTTT. Its translation is CASSLLVATSTDTQYF.

J is TRBJ2-7 and V is TRBV28; a weak D match, TRBD1 (6 bases). There are 13 residues in the CDR3. The V end was cut by 6 bases, the J end by 4 bases, with 13 bases between. The germline V gene has CDR1 MDHEN and CDR2 SYDVKM. Here the CDR3 reads CASRTGLGYEQYF. In DNA form, the CDR3 reads TGTGCCAGCAGAACAGGGTTAGGGTACGAGCAGTACTTC.

The chain carries TRBV27 and TRBJ2-5; weak D call: TRBD1 (5 bases). V lost 2 bases and J 1 base, leaving 11 bases between the germline ends. Per the germline V gene, CDR1 is MNHEY and CDR2 is SMNVEV (reference sequence). CDR3 length equals 15 residues. The CDR3 loop is CASSLLPGLQETQYF. The CDR3 DNA is TGTGCCAGCAGTTTACTCCCAGGGCTCCAAGAGACCCAGTACTTC.

In its sample, this clonotype was seen a few times. V usage is TRBV7-2 and J usage is TRBJ1-2; 8 bases are shared with TRBD1. This CDR3 region has 15 residues. Germline V gene sequence: CDR1 SGHTA, CDR2 FQGNSA. V shed 2 bases and J 0 bases; nucleotides not matched to a gene: 2. The CDR3 coding sequence is TGTGCCAGCAGCTTAACAGGGGGAGCTAACTATGGCTACACCTTC. Translation: CASSLTGGANYGYTF.

A few counts support this clonotype. The gene calls are TRBV11-1 and TRBJ2-2; D perhaps matches TRBD1 (5 bases). CDR1 and CDR2 from the germline V gene are SGHAT and FQDESV (reference sequence). V shed 5 bases and J shed 13 bases, with 23 bases lying between them. This CDR3 has 15 residues. Written as DNA, the CDR3 is TGTGCCAGCAGCCCCGCCGGGCCCACAGGCGGTGCGCTGTTTTTT. Amino acid sequence: CASSPAGPTGGALFF.

The J gene is TRBJ1-1, the V gene TRBV5-1; TRBD1 might be the D (5 bases). The germline V gene encodes CDR1 SGHRS and CDR2 YFSETQ. V was cut by 7 bases and J by 1 base, with 14 bases left in between. This CDR3 contains 14 residues. CDR3 sequence reads: CASRSGTENTEAFF. CDR3 in DNA: TGCGCCAGCCGTTCAGGGACGGAGAACACTGAAGCTTTCTTT.

V is TRBV28 and J is TRBJ1-3; the match to TRBD1 covers 7 bases. V dropped 3 bases and J dropped 0; count of bases not matched to a gene: 2. Germline-derived CDR1 and CDR2 are MDHEN and SYDVKM. CDR3 length: 15 residues. CDR3 nucleotide sequence: TGTGCCAGCAGTTTGGCAGGGGGCTCTGGAAACACCATATATTTT. This codes for CASSLAGGSGNTIYF.

The rearrangement uses TRBV12-3 or TRBV12-4 and TRBJ2-2, with D hard to call. CDR3 length: 13 residues. The V and J ends lost 5 bases and 5 bases respectively, with 9 bases between them. The CDR3 DNA follows: TGTGCCAGCAGTGCCTCCAAAACCGGGGAGCTGTTTTTT. Encoded protein: CASSASKTGELFF.

This clonotype was seen many times. The chain is built from TRBV7-2 and TRBJ1-2, with 8 nucleotides matching TRBD1. The junction had 9 bases not matched to a gene; V was cut back by 5 bases and J by 4 bases. CDR3 length equals 15 residues. Looked up from germline, CDR1 is SGHTA and CDR2 is FQGNSA. The CDR3 loop reads CASSIQTGGSYGYTF. In nucleotides, the CDR3 is TGTGCCAGCAGCATACAAACAGGGGGATCCTATGGCTACACCTTC.

The chain carries TRBV14 and TRBJ2-7; perhaps TRBD1 as D (6 bases). Germline CDR1 and CDR2: SGHDN and FVKESK. Trimming pared 4 bases from V and 2 bases from J, leaving 18 bases between. The CDR3 spans 16 residues. CDR3 nucleotide sequence: TGTGCCAGCAGCCGCTCCTCTCGGACAGTCCCCTACGAGCAGTACTTC. It codes for CASSRSSRTVPYEQYF.

The V gene is TRBV12-3 or TRBV12-4, the J gene TRBJ2-1; 8 bases fit TRBD2. The CDR3 loop spans 17 amino acids. J was trimmed by 6 bases and V by 4 bases; bases with no gene match: 14. CDR3 sequence: CASSSPLGAAGGNEQFF. CDR3 bases: TGTGCCAGCAGTTCCCCCCTAGGGGCGGCGGGAGGCAATGAGCAGTTCTTC.

A note on this clonotype: One end of the junction fails to match germline, which may point to a read error. This rearrangement joins TRBV28 to TRBJ2-3; D may correspond to TRBD1 or TRBD2 (5 bases each). Germline V lookup: CDR1 MDHEN, CDR2 SYDVKM. The CDR3 consists of 15 residues. This CDR3 reads CASSKLGATTDTQYF. Written as DNA, the CDR3 is TGCGCCAGCAGCAAGCTCGGGGCCACCACAGATACGCAGTATTTT.

The rearrangement links TRBV6-2 or TRBV6-3 to TRBJ1-1; perhaps TRBD1 as D (5 bases). The CDR3 totals 14 residues. Trimming removed 4 bases from V and 5 bases from J, with 14 bases in between. Germline values: CDR1 MNHEY, CDR2 SVGEGT. The CDR3 sequence is CASSFSFRATEAFF. CDR3 nucleotide sequence: TGTGCCAGCAGTTTCAGCTTCAGGGCGACTGAAGCTTTCTTT.

This clonotype was seen more than once but under ten times. This sequence joins TRBV7-6 and TRBJ1-2, with D maybe TRBD1 (6 bases). The length of the CDR3 is 15 residues. The germline V and J ends were trimmed by 1 base and 2 bases, with 11 bases remaining between them. Germline assignment: CDR1 SGHVS and CDR2 FNYEAQ. The CDR3 loop is CASSLGGHPNYGYTF. The CDR3 bases are TGTGCCAGCAGCTTAGGGGGACACCCAAACTATGGCTACACCTTC.

The chain carries TRBV6-5 and TRBJ2-7; unclear D gene. This CDR3 is built from 13 residues. V lost 5 bases, J lost 5 bases, and 13 bases lay in between. CDR1 and CDR2 (germline): MNHEY, SVGAGI. DNA of the CDR3: TGTGCCAGCAGTCTCGGTCTTTCTAACGAGCAGTACTTC. Translating gives CASSLGLSNEQYF.

The V gene is TRBV5-6, the J gene TRBJ1-2; 9 bases fit TRBD1. The CDR3 runs 14 residues. Germline CDR1 and CDR2: SGHDT and YYEEEE. V was clipped by 4 bases and J by 8 bases; unmatched bases: 9. The CDR3 DNA follows: TGTGCCAGCAGCCAGGACAGGGGCCTTCGAGGCTACACCTTC. Translating gives CASSQDRGLRGYTF.

This clonotype turned up a few times. The chain carries TRBV19 and TRBJ2-7; a possible D gene is TRBD2 (6 bases). The CDR3 is 14 residues long. The germline gives CDR1 LNHDA, CDR2 SQIVND (reference sequence). Trimming removed 8 bases at V and 0 bases at J, with 14 bases between. DNA for the CDR3: TGTGCCAGTTCGACTAGTTTGAGCTCCTACGAGCAGTACTTC. Protein product: CASSTSLSSYEQYF.

About this clonotype itself: One end of the junction is discordant with germline, which a read error may explain. The chain couples TRBV6-2 or TRBV6-3 to TRBJ2-7; D remains ambiguous. Per the germline V gene, CDR1 is MNHEY and CDR2 is SVGEGT. The CDR3 extends over 15 amino acids. The CDR3 protein is CASSYGSSQVYEQCF. CDR3 DNA sequence: TGTGCCAGCAGTTACGGGTCCAGTCAGGTTTACGAGCAGTGCTTC.

This clonotype was detected a few times. V usage is TRBV12-3 or TRBV12-4 and J usage is TRBJ2-7, with D uncertain. This CDR3 contains 13 residues. Trimming cost V 7 bases and J 2 bases, with 12 bases left between them. In DNA form, the CDR3 reads TGTGCCAGCACCGACGACGGAGCCTACGAGCAGTACTTC. Its translation: CASTDDGAYEQYF.

V gene TRBV4-1 combines with J gene TRBJ1-6; possible D gene TRBD1, 5 bases. V lost 8 bases to trimming and J lost 5 bases, with 13 bases between them. The germline V gene has CDR1 MGHRA and CDR2 YSYEKL. This CDR3 spans 14 amino acids. CDR3: CASGLGGDNSPLHF. CDR3 sequence (DNA): TGCGCCAGCGGTCTGGGGGGGGATAATTCACCCCTCCACTTT.

A few counts support this clonotype. The rearrangement joins TRBV4-1 to TRBJ2-1; the D gene is possibly TRBD2 (6 bases). The CDR3 length is 18 residues. Trimming shortened V by 1 base and J by 0 bases, and 16 bases separated the two germline ends. The germline V gene has CDR1 MGHRA and CDR2 YSYEKL. CDR3 protein: CASSQAPGSSHSYNEQFF. The CDR3 DNA follows: TGCGCCAGCAGCCAAGCTCCCGGGAGCTCCCACTCCTACAATGAGCAGTTCTTC.

This clonotype was observed a few times. This chain joins TRBV6-5 and TRBJ2-3; D is possibly TRBD2 (6 bases). Trimming took off 6 bases at V and 0 bases at J, with 10 bases between the two ends. CDR1 MNHEY and CDR2 SVGAGI come from the germline V gene. CDR3 length: 14 residues. CDR3 in amino acids: CASRLALSTDTQYF. The CDR3 DNA sequence: TGTGCCAGCAGACTAGCATTAAGCACAGATACGCAGTATTTT.